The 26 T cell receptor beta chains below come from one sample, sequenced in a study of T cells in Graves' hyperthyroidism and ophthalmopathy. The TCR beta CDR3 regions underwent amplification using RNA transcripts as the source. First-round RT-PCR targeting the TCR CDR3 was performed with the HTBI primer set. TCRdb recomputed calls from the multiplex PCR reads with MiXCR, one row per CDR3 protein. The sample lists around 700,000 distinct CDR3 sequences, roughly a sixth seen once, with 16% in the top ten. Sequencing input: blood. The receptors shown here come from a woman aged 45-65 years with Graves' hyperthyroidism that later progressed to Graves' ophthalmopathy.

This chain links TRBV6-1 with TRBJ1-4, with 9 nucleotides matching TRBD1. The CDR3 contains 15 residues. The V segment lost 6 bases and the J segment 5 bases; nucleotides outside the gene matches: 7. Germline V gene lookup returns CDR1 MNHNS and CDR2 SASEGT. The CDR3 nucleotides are TGTGCCAGCAGACGAGGACAGGGGCGGAATGAAAAACTGTTTTTT. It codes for CASRRGQGRNEKLFF.

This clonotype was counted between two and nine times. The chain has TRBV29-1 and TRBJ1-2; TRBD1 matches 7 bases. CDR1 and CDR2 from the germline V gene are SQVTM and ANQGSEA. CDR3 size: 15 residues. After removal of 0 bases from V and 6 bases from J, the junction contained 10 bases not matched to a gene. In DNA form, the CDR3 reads TGCAGCGTTGAAGATCGGGGACAGCCTGGAGATGGCTACACCTTC. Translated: CSVEDRGQPGDGYTF.

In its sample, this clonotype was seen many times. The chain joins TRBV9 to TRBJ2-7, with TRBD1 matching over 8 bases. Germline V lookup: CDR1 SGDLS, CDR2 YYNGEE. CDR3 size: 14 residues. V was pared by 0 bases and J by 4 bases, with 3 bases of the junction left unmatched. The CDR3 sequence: CASSVGGQGYEQYF. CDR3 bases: TGTGCCAGCAGCGTAGGTGGACAGGGTTACGAGCAGTACTTC. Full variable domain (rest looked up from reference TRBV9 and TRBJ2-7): DSGVTQTPKHLITATGQRVTLRCSPRSGDLSVYWYQQSLDQGLQFLIQYYNGEERAKGNILERFSAQQFPDLHSELNLSSLELGDSALYFCASSVGGQGYEQYFGPGTRLTVT.

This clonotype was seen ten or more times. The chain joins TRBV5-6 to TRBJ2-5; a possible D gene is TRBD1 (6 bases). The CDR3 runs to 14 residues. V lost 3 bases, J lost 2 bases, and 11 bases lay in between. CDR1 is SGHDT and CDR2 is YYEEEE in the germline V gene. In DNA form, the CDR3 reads TGTGCCAGCAGCTCCCGACAGGTTCAAGAGACCCAGTACTTC. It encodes CASSSRQVQETQYF.

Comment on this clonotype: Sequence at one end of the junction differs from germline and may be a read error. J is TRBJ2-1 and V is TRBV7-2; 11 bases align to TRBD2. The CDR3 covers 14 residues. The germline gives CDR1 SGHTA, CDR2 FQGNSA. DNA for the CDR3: TGTGCCAGCAGCCTAGCGGGGGGATGCAATGAGCAGTTCTTC. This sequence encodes CASSLAGGCNEQFF.

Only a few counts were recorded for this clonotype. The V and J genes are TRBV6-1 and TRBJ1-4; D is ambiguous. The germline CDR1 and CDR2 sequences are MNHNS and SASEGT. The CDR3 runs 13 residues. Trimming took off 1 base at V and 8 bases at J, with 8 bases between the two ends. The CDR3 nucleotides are TGTGCCAGCAGTGAAGAGCTGTTCGAAAAACTGTTTTTT. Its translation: CASSEELFEKLFF.

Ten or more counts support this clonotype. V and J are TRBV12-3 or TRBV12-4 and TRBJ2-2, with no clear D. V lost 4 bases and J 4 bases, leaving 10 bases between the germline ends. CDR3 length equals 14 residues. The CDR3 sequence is CASSSSDRTGELFF. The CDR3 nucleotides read TGTGCCAGCAGTTCCAGTGACCGCACCGGGGAGCTGTTTTTT.

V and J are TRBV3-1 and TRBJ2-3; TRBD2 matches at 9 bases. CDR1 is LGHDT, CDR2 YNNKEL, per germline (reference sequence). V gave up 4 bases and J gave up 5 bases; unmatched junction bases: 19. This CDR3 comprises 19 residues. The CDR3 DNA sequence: TGTGCCAGCAGCCGACCCGTGGGTGGCGGGGGGGCCGGTGGAGATACGCAGTATTTT. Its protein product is CASSRPVGGGGAGGDTQYF.

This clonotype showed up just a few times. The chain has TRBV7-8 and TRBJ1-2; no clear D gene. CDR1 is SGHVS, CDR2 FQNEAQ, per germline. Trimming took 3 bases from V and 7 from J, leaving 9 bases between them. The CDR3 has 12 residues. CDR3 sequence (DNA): TGTGCCAGCAGCTTTTCTAACGGTGGCTACACCTTC. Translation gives CASSFSNGGYTF.

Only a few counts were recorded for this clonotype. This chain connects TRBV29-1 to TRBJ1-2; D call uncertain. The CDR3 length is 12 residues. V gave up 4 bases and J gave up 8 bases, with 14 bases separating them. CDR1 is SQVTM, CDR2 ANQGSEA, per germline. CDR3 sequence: CSVADQTDGYTF. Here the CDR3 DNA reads TGCAGCGTTGCGGACCAAACGGACGGCTACACCTTC.

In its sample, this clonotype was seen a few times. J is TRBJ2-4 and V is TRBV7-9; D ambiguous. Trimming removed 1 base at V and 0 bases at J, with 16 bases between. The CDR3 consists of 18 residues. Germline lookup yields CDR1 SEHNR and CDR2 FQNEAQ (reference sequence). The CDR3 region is CASSLGGEGITAKNIQYF. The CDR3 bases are TGTGCCAGCAGCTTAGGCGGTGAAGGTATAACAGCCAAAAACATTCAGTACTTC.

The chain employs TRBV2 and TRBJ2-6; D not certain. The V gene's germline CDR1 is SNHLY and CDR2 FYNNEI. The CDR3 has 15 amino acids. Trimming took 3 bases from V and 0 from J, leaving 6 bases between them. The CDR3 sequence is CASSDRSSGANVLTF. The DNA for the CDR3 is TGTGCCAGCAGTGACAGGAGCTCTGGGGCCAACGTCCTGACTTTC.

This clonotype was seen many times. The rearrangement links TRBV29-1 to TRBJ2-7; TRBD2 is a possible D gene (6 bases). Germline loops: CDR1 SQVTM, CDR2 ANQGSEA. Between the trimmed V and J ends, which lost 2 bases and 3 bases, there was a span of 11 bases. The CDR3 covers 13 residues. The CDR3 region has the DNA TGCAGCGTTGAACGGCGGGGATTCTACGAGCAGTACTTC. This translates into CSVERRGFYEQYF.

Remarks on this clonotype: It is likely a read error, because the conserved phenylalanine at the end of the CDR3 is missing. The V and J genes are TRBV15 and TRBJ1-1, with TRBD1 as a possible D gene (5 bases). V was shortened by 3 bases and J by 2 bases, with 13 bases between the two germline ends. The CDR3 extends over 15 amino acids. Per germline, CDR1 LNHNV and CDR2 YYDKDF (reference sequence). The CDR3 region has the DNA TGTGCCACCAGCAGTAGCAGGGTGATTAACACTGAAGCTTTCTCT. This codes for CATSSSRVINTEAFS.

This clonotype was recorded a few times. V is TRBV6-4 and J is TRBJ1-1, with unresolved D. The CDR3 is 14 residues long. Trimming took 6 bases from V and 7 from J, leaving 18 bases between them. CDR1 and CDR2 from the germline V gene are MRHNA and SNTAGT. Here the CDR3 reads CASRSRRSGIEAFF. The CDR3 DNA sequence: TGTGCCAGCAGGAGTAGACGAAGTGGAATTGAAGCTTTCTTT.

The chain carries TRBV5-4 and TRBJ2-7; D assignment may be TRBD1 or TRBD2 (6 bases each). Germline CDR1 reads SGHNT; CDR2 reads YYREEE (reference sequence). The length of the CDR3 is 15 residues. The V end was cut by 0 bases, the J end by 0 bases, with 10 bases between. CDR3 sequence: CASSLERGPSYEQYF. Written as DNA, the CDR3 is TGTGCCAGCAGCTTGGAACGGGGGCCCTCCTACGAGCAGTACTTC.

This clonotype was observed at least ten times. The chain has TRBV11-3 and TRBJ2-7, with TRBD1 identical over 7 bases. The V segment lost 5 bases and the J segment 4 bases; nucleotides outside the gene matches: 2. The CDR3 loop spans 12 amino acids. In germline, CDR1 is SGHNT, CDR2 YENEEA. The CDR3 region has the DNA TGTGCCAGCAGCGTACAGGGGTACGAGCAGTACTTC. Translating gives CASSVQGYEQYF.

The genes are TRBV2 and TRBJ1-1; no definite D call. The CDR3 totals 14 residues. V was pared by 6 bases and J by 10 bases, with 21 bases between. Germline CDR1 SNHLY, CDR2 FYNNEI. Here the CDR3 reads CASSREGSASVAFF. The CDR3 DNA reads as TGTGCCAGCAGCCGGGAAGGCAGCGCCAGTGTAGCTTTCTTT. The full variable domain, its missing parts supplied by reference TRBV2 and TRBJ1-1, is EPEVTQTPSHQVTQMGQEVILRCVPISNHLYFYWYRQILGQKVEFLVSFYNNEISEKSEIFDDQFSVERPDGSNFTLKIRSTKLEDSAMYFCASSREGSASVAFFGQGTRLTVV.

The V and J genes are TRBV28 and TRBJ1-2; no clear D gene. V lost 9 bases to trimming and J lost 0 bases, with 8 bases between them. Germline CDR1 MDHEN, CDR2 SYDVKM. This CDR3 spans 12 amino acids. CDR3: CASGMANYGYTF. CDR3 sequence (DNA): TGTGCCAGTGGGATGGCTAACTATGGCTACACCTTC.

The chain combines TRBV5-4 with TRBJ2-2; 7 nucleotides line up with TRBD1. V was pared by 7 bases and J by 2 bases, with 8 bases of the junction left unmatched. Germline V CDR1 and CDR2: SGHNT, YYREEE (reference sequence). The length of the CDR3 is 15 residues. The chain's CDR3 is CASYRTGRNTGELFF. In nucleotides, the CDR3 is TGTGCCAGCTACCGGACAGGAAGAAACACCGGGGAGCTGTTTTTT.

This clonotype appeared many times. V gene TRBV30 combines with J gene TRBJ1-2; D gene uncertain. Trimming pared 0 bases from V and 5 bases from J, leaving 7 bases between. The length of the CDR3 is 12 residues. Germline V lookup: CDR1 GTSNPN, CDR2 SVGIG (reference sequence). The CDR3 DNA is TGTGCCTGGAGTGTCTCCCCGTATGGCTACACCTTC. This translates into CAWSVSPYGYTF.

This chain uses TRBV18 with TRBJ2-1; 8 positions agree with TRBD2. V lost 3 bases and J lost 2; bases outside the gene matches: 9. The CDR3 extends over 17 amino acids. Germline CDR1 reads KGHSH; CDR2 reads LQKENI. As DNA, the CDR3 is TGTGCCAGCTCACCGAGAGCGGGGGAAAGCCCCTACAATGAGCAGTTCTTC. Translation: CASSPRAGESPYNEQFF.

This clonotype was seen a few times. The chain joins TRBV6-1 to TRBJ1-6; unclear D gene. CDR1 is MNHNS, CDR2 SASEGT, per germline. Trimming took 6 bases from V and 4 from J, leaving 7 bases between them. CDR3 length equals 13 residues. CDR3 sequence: CASSPHYNSPLHF. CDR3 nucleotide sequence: TGTGCCAGCAGCCCGCATTATAATTCACCCCTCCACTTT.

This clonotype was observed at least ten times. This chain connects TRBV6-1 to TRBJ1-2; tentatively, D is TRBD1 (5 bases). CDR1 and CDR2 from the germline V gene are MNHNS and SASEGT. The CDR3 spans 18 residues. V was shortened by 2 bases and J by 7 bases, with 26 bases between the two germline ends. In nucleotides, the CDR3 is TGTGCCAGCAGTGAACGAGTTGGTGGTACAGGCGTTCGGTCTGGCTACACCTTC. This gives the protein CASSERVGGTGVRSGYTF.

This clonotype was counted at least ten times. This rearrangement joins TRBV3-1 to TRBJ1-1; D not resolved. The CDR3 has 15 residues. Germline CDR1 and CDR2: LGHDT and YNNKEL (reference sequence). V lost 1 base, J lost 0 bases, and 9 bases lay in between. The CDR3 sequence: CASSQGPRVNTEAFF. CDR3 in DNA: TGTGCCAGCAGCCAAGGGCCAAGGGTGAACACTGAAGCTTTCTTT.

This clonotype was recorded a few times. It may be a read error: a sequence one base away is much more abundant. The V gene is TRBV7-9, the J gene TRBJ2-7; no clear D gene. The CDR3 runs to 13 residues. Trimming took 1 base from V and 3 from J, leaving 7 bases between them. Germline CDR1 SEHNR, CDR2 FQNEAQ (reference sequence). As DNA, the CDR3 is TGTGCCAGCAGCTTAGGGGATCTCTACGAGCAGTACTTC. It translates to CASSLGDLYEQYF.